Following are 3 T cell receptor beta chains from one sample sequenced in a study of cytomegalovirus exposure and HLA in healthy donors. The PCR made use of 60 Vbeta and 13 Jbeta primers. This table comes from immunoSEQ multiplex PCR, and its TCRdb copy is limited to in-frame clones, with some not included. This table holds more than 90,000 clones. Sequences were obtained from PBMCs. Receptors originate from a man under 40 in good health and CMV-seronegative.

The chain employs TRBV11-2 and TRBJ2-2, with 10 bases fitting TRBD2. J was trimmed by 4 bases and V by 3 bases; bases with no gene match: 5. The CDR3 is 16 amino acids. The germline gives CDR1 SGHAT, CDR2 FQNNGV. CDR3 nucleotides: TGTGCCAGCAGCTTTCTAGCGGGGGCCTCCACCGGGGAGCTGTTTTTT. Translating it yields CASSFLAGASTGELFF.

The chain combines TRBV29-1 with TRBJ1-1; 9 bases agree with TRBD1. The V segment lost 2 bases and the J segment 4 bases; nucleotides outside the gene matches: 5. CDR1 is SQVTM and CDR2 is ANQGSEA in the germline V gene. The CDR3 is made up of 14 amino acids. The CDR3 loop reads CSVERSGQGTEAFF. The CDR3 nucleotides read TGCAGCGTTGAAAGGTCGGGACAGGGCACTGAAGCTTTCTTT.

CDR3 nucleotides: TGTGCCAGCAGTTACCAGGGATCCGACTATGGCTACACCTTC. Translated: CASSYQGSDYGYTF. The J gene is TRBJ1-2, the V gene TRBV6-6; TRBD1 is a possible D gene (5 bases). The CDR3 consists of 14 residues. Between the trimmed V and J ends, which lost 2 bases and 3 bases, there was a span of 10 bases. Per the germline V gene, CDR1 is MNHNY and CDR2 is SVGAGI (reference sequence).